These T cell receptor beta chains were read from a single sample in a study of T-cell memory formation after mild COVID-19. TCRdb re-derived calls from the 5' RACE reads in MiXCR, one entry per CDR3 protein. The table has some 68,000 distinct CDR3 sequences, 16% seen once; the top ten hold 25% to 35%. Input material: PBMCs or a T cell subset sorted from them (not recorded which). The receptors were gathered from an adult woman who had mild COVID-19 (a few samples of this study predate the infection). Cell type and time point are not known. Each CDR3 is given with its conserved first and last residue. D genes are given only for firm matches. Rows give clone size only sometimes, using once, few, many, or a class for an expanded clone.

TRBV20-1,.,TRBJ2-3,.,TGCAGTGTACGAGGGGCGTCGGATACGCAGTATTTT,CSVRGASDTQYF
TRBV28,.,TRBJ2-1,.,TGTGCCAGCAGTTTCGCGGGCATCTACAATGAGCAGTTCTTC,CASSFAGIYNEQFF
TRBV21-1,.,TRBJ1-2,.,TGTGCCAGCAGCAAAGAGCGGAGGACAGGGACGTTTAACTATGGCTACACCTTC,CASSKERRTGTFNYGYTF
TRBV4-2,.,TRBJ2-1,.,TGTGCCAGCAGCCAAAGGACACCCTACAATGAGCAGTTCTTC,CASSQRTPYNEQFF
TRBV5-1,.,TRBJ2-3,.,TGCGCCAGCAGCTTAGAGACAGATACGCAGTATTTT,CASSLETDTQYF
TRBV5-6,.,TRBJ2-1,few,TGTGCCAGCAGCTTGGATATGGGGGGCTCCTACAATGAGCAGTTCTTC,CASSLDMGGSYNEQFF
TRBV19,.,TRBJ2-2,few,TGTGCCAGTACCCCGTGGGGGAGAGAGAACACCGGGGAGCTGTTTTTT,CASTPWGRENTGELFF
TRBV9,.,TRBJ2-7,few,TGTGCCAGCAGCGTAGATGGCCTAGCTCGGGAGCAGTACTTC,CASSVDGLAREQYF
TRBV6-5,.,TRBJ1-2,.,TGTGCCAGCAGTTACGGCCCAGGGGCGGACTATGGCTACACCTTC,CASSYGPGADYGYTF
TRBV5-6,TRBD2,TRBJ2-3,few,TGTGCCAGCAGCTTGCGTCTAGCGGGGGGGCTACCGGGAGATACGCAGTATTTT,CASSLRLAGGLPGDTQYF
TRBV19,.,TRBJ1-5,.,TGTGCCAGTAGGACAGGTAATCAGCCCCAGCATTTT,CASRTGNQPQHF
TRBV20-1,.,TRBJ1-6,.,TGCAGTGCTAGAGATCGGGGCCTCATGGATAATTCACCCCTCCACTTT,CSARDRGLMDNSPLHF
TRBV3-1,.,TRBJ2-1,.,TGTGCCAGCAGCCAGGACAGTAGCTCCTACAATGAGCAGTTCTTC,CASSQDSSSYNEQFF
TRBV7-9,TRBD1,TRBJ1-5,.,TGTGCCAGCAGCTTAGCTGGCAGGGGGAATCAGCCCCAGCATTTT,CASSLAGRGNQPQHF
TRBV2,TRBD1,TRBJ2-1,.,TGTGCCAGCAGAAGACAGGGCCCCTACAATGAGCAGTTCTTC,CASRRQGPYNEQFF
TRBV5-1,TRBD1,TRBJ2-1,few,TGCGCCAGCAGCGACGGGACAGGAACCTACAATGAGCAGTTCTTC,CASSDGTGTYNEQFF
TRBV10-3,.,TRBJ2-1,.,TGTGCCATCAGTCTCCCCGGACAGATGAATGAGCAGTTCTTC,CAISLPGQMNEQFF
TRBV6-4,.,TRBJ1-1,few,TGTGCCAGCAGTGACTCTGGGCAGGGGAACACTGAAGCTTTCTTT,CASSDSGQGNTEAFF
TRBV4-2,.,TRBJ1-3,.,TGTGCCAGCAGCCAATATATCGGTGGAAACACCATATATTTT,CASSQYIGGNTIYF
TRBV5-4,TRBD2,TRBJ2-3,few,TGTGCCAGCAGTAGACTAGCGGGGGCCACAGATACGCAGTATTTT,CASSRLAGATDTQYF
TRBV7-9,.,TRBJ2-3,.,TGTGCCAGCAGCTTAGGCAGGGCGGGGACAGATACGCAGTATTTT,CASSLGRAGTDTQYF
TRBV2,.,TRBJ1-1,.,TGTGCCAGCAGCCCCCCCGGGGCCGAGGGAACTGAAGCTTTCTTT,CASSPPGAEGTEAFF
TRBV15,TRBD1,TRBJ1-1,.,TGTGCCACCAGCACGTACCCTAGGGACAGCATGAACACTGAAGCTTTCTTT,CATSTYPRDSMNTEAFF
TRBV30,.,TRBJ2-1,.,TGTGCCTGGAGTGAGGGGACGAGCTCCTACAATGAGCAGTTCTTC,CAWSEGTSSYNEQFF
TRBV5-1,TRBD1,TRBJ1-1,few,TGCGCCAGCAGCTCCATTCCGGGACAGGGGGCCAACACTGAAGCTTTCTTT,CASSSIPGQGANTEAFF
TRBV7-9,.,TRBJ1-3,few,TGTGCCAGCAGCCCAACGGACCGGAACTCTGGAAACACCATATATTTT,CASSPTDRNSGNTIYF
TRBV4-1,TRBD1,TRBJ2-5,few,TGCGCCAGCAGCCAAGATCCAGGACAGGGTGTGTTTGGAGACCAGTACTTC,CASSQDPGQGVFGDQYF
TRBV5-6,.,TRBJ1-1,.,TGTGCCAGCAGCTTAACGGGGCCGAGACTAATGAACACTGAAGCTTTCTTT,CASSLTGPRLMNTEAFF
TRBV30,.,TRBJ2-7,few,TGTGCCTGGAGAGTGGGGTACGAGCAGTACTTC,CAWRVGYEQYF
TRBV7-3,TRBD2,TRBJ2-1,few,TGTGCCAGCAGCTTAAGCACTAGCGGAGCCTACAATGAGCAGTTCTTC,CASSLSTSGAYNEQFF
TRBV5-6,.,TRBJ1-1,few,TGTGCCAGCAGCTTGGGAATTGAAGCTTTCTTT,CASSLGIEAFF
TRBV29-1,TRBD1,TRBJ2-7,few,TGCAGCGTTGAGGTGACAGGGGAAAACTACGAGCAGTACTTC,CSVEVTGENYEQYF
TRBV5-1,TRBD1,TRBJ2-2,few,TGCGCCAGCAGCCTGGGACAGGGAGGAAACACCGGGGAGCTGTTTTTT,CASSLGQGGNTGELFF
TRBV2,.,TRBJ2-7,few,TGTGCCAGCAGTGAAATCGGTCCCACATTGGAGCAGTACTTC,CASSEIGPTLEQYF
TRBV7-6,.,TRBJ2-5,.,TGTGCCAGCAGCTTAGGGGGCGTGTTGGAGACCCAGTACTTC,CASSLGGVLETQYF
TRBV5-4,.,TRBJ1-1,.,TGTGCCAGCAGCTTGCGTCATAGGGACACTGAAGCTTTCTTT,CASSLRHRDTEAFF
TRBV29-1,.,TRBJ1-1,few,TGCAGCGCCTTACAGGGAAAGAACACTGAAGCTTTCTTT,CSALQGKNTEAFF
TRBV6-5,TRBD1,TRBJ2-4,few,TGTGCCAGCAGCCCTAGGTTATCGGGACAGGGCGAAAACATTCAGTACTTC,CASSPRLSGQGENIQYF
TRBV28,TRBD1,TRBJ2-2,few,TGTGCCAGCAGTACTCGACAGGGAAACACCGGGGAGCTGTTTTTT,CASSTRQGNTGELFF
TRBV11-2,TRBD2,TRBJ2-3,few,TGTGCCAGCAGGCCCGAATCCACCGGGAGGTACAGCACAGATACGCAGTATTTT,CASRPESTGRYSTDTQYF
TRBV5-1,TRBD2,TRBJ2-1,few,TGCGCCAGCAGCTTCTCTGACAGCGGGGGCCCCTTAGATGAGCAGTTCTTC,CASSFSDSGGPLDEQFF
TRBV3-1,.,TRBJ2-3,.,TGTGCCAGCAACTCACGGGGCAGCACAGATACGCAGTATTTT,CASNSRGSTDTQYF
TRBV29-1,TRBD2,TRBJ2-1,few,TGCAGCGTTGATTCCGGGACTAGCGGGAGGAATGAGCAGTTCTTC,CSVDSGTSGRNEQFF
TRBV20-1,TRBD1,TRBJ1-2,.,TGCAGTGCTGACGACAGGGACTATGGCTACACCTTC,CSADDRDYGYTF
TRBV29-1,.,TRBJ2-2,.,TGCAGCGTTGAAGAAGGGGGCGGGGAGCTGTTTTTT,CSVEEGGGELFF
TRBV4-1,.,TRBJ1-5,.,TGCGCCAGCAGCCAAGGAACAGACAGGCGTCATCAGCCCCAGCATTTT,CASSQGTDRRHQPQHF
TRBV24-1,.,TRBJ2-5,.,TGTGCCACCGCCGTTCAAGAGACCCAGTACTTC,CATAVQETQYF